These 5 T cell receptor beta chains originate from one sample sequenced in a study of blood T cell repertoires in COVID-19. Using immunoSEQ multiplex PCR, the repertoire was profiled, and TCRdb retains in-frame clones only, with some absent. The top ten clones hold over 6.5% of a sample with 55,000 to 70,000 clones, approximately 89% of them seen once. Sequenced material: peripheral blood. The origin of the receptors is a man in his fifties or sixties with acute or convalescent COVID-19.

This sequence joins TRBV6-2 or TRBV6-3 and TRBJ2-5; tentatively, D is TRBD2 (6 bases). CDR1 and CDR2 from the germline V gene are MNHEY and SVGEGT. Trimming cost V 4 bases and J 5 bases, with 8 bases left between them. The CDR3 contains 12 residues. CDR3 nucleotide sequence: TGTGCCAGCAGTTCGGGGAGGGAGACCCAGTACTTC. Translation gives CASSSGRETQYF.

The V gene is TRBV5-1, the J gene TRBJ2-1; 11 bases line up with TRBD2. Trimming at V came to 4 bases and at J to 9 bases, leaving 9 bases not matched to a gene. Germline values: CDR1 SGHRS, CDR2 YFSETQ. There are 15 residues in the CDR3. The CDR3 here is CASSHSGGDPGEQFF. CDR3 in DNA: TGCGCCAGCAGCCATAGCGGGGGGGACCCCGGTGAGCAGTTCTTC.

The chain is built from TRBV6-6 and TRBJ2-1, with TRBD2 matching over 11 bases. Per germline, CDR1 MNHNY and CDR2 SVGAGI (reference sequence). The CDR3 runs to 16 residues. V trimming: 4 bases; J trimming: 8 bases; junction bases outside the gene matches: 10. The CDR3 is CASSSQLAGASDEQFF. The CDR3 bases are TGTGCCAGCAGTTCCCAACTAGCGGGGGCCTCGGATGAGCAGTTCTTC.

CDR3 residues: CASSISGVNTEAFF. CDR3 bases: TGTGCCAGTAGTATTTCGGGGGTGAACACTGAAGCTTTCTTT. The chain employs TRBV19 and TRBJ1-1, with D tentatively TRBD1 (5 bases). V was pared by 3 bases and J by 0 bases, with 8 bases between. The CDR3 contains 14 residues. CDR1 is LNHDA and CDR2 is SQIVND in the germline V gene (reference sequence).

The CDR3 DNA follows: TGTGCCAGCAGCCAAGCTGGGAGTTCACCCCTCCACTTT. It translates to CASSQAGSSPLHF. The chain links TRBV4-2 to TRBJ1-6; D not resolved. The CDR3 spans 13 residues. Trimming took 1 base from V and 9 from J, leaving 7 bases between them. Per germline, CDR1 LGHNA and CDR2 YNFKEQ.